Listed below are T cell receptor beta chains from one sample, sequenced in a study of blood T cell repertoires in COVID-19. Sequencing used immunoSEQ multiplex PCR; TCRdb keeps in-frame clones, though not all of them. This sample carries 130,000 to 150,000 clones, roughly 80% of them seen once, and the ten largest clones take around 5%. The material sequenced was peripheral blood. All receptors come from a woman in her seventies with COVID-19, enrolled during active disease. The CDR3 runs from the conserved cysteine through the conserved F or W. The order of the fields is clone size, J gene, V gene, D gene, CDR3 protein, CDR3 DNA. The D gene is left open where the match is weak. Clone size, where shown, is once, few, many, or a class for clones that have expanded.

clone_size: NA
j_call: TRBJ1-2
v_call: TRBV5-4
d_call: NA
cdr3_aa: CASSPTRAATGGYTF
cdr3_nt: TGTGCCAGCAGCCCCACCAGGGCAGCTACGGGTGGCTACACCTTC

clone_size: NA
j_call: TRBJ2-2
v_call: TRBV15
d_call: TRBD1
cdr3_aa: CATSRGGTGGRELFF
cdr3_nt: TGTGCCACCAGCAGAGGTGGGACAGGGGGCCGGGAGCTGTTTTTT

clone_size: NA
j_call: TRBJ1-5
v_call: TRBV9
d_call: NA
cdr3_aa: CASSAADQGNQPQHF
cdr3_nt: TGTGCCAGCAGCGCCGCCGATCAGGGGAATCAGCCCCAGCATTTT

clone_size: NA
j_call: TRBJ2-7
v_call: TRBV18
d_call: NA
cdr3_aa: CASSPLRSSYEQYF
cdr3_nt: TGTGCCAGCTCCCCTTTGAGAAGCTCCTACGAGCAGTACTTC

clone_size: few
j_call: TRBJ1-1
v_call: TRBV7-2
d_call: NA
cdr3_aa: CASSPYNTEAFF
cdr3_nt: TGTGCCAGCAGCCCCTACAACACTGAAGCTTTCTTT

clone_size: NA
j_call: TRBJ1-1
v_call: TRBV4-3
d_call: NA
cdr3_aa: CASSQEPSYTEAFF
cdr3_nt: TGCGCCAGCAGCCAAGAACCGAGTTACACTGAAGCTTTCTTT

clone_size: NA
j_call: TRBJ2-7
v_call: TRBV3-1/TRBV3-2
d_call: NA
cdr3_aa: CASSQGDIRYEQYF
cdr3_nt: TGTGCCAGCAGCCAAGGGGACATACGGTACGAGCAGTACTTC

clone_size: many
j_call: TRBJ2-3
v_call: TRBV10-3
d_call: TRBD2
cdr3_aa: CAISDPPRGGADTQYF
cdr3_nt: TGTGCCATCAGTGATCCCCCGCGGGGGGGTGCAGATACGCAGTATTTT

clone_size: NA
j_call: TRBJ1-2
v_call: TRBV7-8
d_call: TRBD1
cdr3_aa: CASSLAQADRLYYGYTF
cdr3_nt: TGTGCCAGCAGCTTAGCCCAGGCGGACAGGCTATACTATGGCTACACCTTC

clone_size: NA
j_call: TRBJ2-7
v_call: TRBV6-2/TRBV6-3
d_call: NA
cdr3_aa: CASSYSNGGQYF
cdr3_nt: TGTGCCAGCAGTTACTCGAATGGAGGGCAGTACTTC

clone_size: NA
j_call: TRBJ2-1
v_call: TRBV7-9
d_call: TRBD2
cdr3_aa: CASSPLAGESYNEQFF
cdr3_nt: TGTGCCAGCAGCCCCCTAGCGGGGGAATCCTACAATGAGCAGTTCTTC

clone_size: NA
j_call: TRBJ1-3
v_call: TRBV9
d_call: NA
cdr3_aa: CASNPRGNPGNTIYF
cdr3_nt: TGTGCCAGCAACCCTCGCGGGAATCCCGGAAACACCATATATTTT

clone_size: NA
j_call: TRBJ2-3
v_call: TRBV11-3
d_call: TRBD2
cdr3_aa: CASSRSGDTQYF
cdr3_nt: TGTGCCAGCAGCCGTAGCGGGGACACACAGTATTTT

clone_size: NA
j_call: TRBJ2-1
v_call: TRBV5-1
d_call: NA
cdr3_aa: CASSLGGGLDEQFF
cdr3_nt: TGCGCCAGCAGCTTGGGTGGGGGACTCGATGAGCAGTTCTTC

clone_size: NA
j_call: TRBJ1-1
v_call: TRBV7-9
d_call: NA
cdr3_aa: CASSERANTEAFF
cdr3_nt: TGTGCCAGCAGCGAAAGAGCTAACACTGAAGCTTTCTTT

clone_size: NA
j_call: TRBJ2-2
v_call: TRBV7-6
d_call: TRBD2
cdr3_aa: CASRPPGGNTGELFF
cdr3_nt: TGTGCCAGCAGACCACCGGGGGGGAACACCGGGGAGCTGTTTTTT

clone_size: NA
j_call: TRBJ1-5
v_call: TRBV11-2
d_call: NA
cdr3_aa: CASSLAPGNQPQHF
cdr3_nt: TGTGCCAGCAGCCTAGCCCCGGGGAATCAGCCCCAGCATTTT

clone_size: few
j_call: TRBJ2-7
v_call: TRBV6-6
d_call: TRBD1
cdr3_aa: CASSPWGQVNEQYF
cdr3_nt: TGTGCCAGCAGTCCCTGGGGACAGGTCAACGAGCAGTACTTC

clone_size: NA
j_call: TRBJ2-2
v_call: TRBV7-2
d_call: TRBD1
cdr3_aa: CASSGTRGPFDTGELFF
cdr3_nt: TGTGCCAGCAGCGGTACGAGGGGGCCGTTCGACACCGGGGAGCTGTTTTTT

clone_size: NA
j_call: TRBJ2-3
v_call: TRBV5-1
d_call: NA
cdr3_aa: CASSLGEGGPDTQYF
cdr3_nt: TGCGCCAGCAGCTTGGGGGAGGGGGGCCCAGATACGCAGTATTTT

clone_size: NA
j_call: TRBJ1-4
v_call: TRBV5-6
d_call: TRBD1
cdr3_aa: CASSFRTGFDEKLFF
cdr3_nt: TGTGCCAGCAGCTTTCGGACAGGGTTTGATGAAAAACTGTTTTTT

clone_size: NA
j_call: TRBJ1-1
v_call: TRBV25-1
d_call: NA
cdr3_aa: CASSDQGSRQAFF
cdr3_nt: TGTGCCAGCAGTGATCAGGGATCTCGTCAAGCTTTCTTT

clone_size: NA
j_call: TRBJ2-2
v_call: TRBV30
d_call: TRBD2
cdr3_aa: CAWSPPGLDTGELFF
cdr3_nt: TGTGCCTGGAGTCCCCCGGGACTAGACACCGGGGAGCTGTTTTTT

clone_size: once
j_call: TRBJ1-1
v_call: TRBV3-1/TRBV3-2
d_call: NA
cdr3_aa: CASSQPNRNTEAFF
cdr3_nt: TGTGCCAGCAGCCAACCGAACAGGAACACTGAAGCTTTCTTT

clone_size: NA
j_call: TRBJ1-6
v_call: TRBV7-9
d_call: NA
cdr3_aa: CASSLAGQTNSPLHF
cdr3_nt: TGTGCCAGCTCTCTGGCGGGGCAGACAAATTCACCCCTCCACTTT

clone_size: NA
j_call: TRBJ2-7
v_call: TRBV13
d_call: TRBD1
cdr3_aa: CASSLRPRGKDEQYF
cdr3_nt: TGTGCCAGCAGCTTACGTCCCAGGGGGAAGGACGAGCAGTACTTC

clone_size: NA
j_call: TRBJ1-4
v_call: TRBV7-8
d_call: NA
cdr3_aa: CASSLVQGANEKLFF
cdr3_nt: TGTGCCAGCAGCTTAGTACAGGGAGCTAATGAAAAACTGTTTTTT

clone_size: NA
j_call: TRBJ1-2
v_call: TRBV7-8
d_call: NA
cdr3_aa: CASSSQGPRYYGYTF
cdr3_nt: TGTGCCAGCAGCTCCCAGGGGCCCCGCTACTATGGCTACACCTTC

clone_size: NA
j_call: TRBJ2-7
v_call: TRBV9
d_call: NA
cdr3_aa: CASSNAGGAPYEQYF
cdr3_nt: TGTGCCAGCAGCAATGCTGGGGGCGCCCCCTACGAGCAGTACTTC

clone_size: NA
j_call: TRBJ1-4
v_call: TRBV5-1
d_call: TRBD1
cdr3_aa: CASSSRGQAGGEKLFF
cdr3_nt: TGCGCCAGCAGCTCCCGTGGACAGGCCGGGGGCGAAAAACTGTTTTTT

clone_size: NA
j_call: TRBJ1-3
v_call: TRBV7-9
d_call: TRBD1
cdr3_aa: CASSLSPTGLGGNTIYF
cdr3_nt: TGTGCCAGCAGCTTATCTCCGACAGGGTTGGGCGGAAACACCATATATTTT

clone_size: NA
j_call: TRBJ1-4
v_call: TRBV5-1
d_call: NA
cdr3_aa: CASSRDRGGGEKLFF
cdr3_nt: TGCGCCAGCAGCAGAGACCGGGGAGGGGGTGAAAAACTGTTTTTT

clone_size: NA
j_call: TRBJ1-1
v_call: TRBV19
d_call: TRBD1
cdr3_aa: CASSIQLTGGNTEAFF
cdr3_nt: TGTGCCAGTAGTATTCAACTGACAGGGGGAAACACTGAAGCTTTCTTT

clone_size: once
j_call: TRBJ1-5
v_call: TRBV6-5
d_call: NA
cdr3_aa: CASSLGGSNQPQHF
cdr3_nt: TGTGCCAGCAGCCTGGGGGGGAGCAATCAGCCCCAGCATTTT

clone_size: few
j_call: TRBJ2-1
v_call: TRBV4-2
d_call: TRBD2
cdr3_aa: CASSQVSAGAYNEQFF
cdr3_nt: TGTGCCAGCAGCCAAGTATCAGCGGGAGCCTACAATGAGCAGTTCTTC

clone_size: NA
j_call: TRBJ2-5
v_call: TRBV12-3/TRBV12-4
d_call: TRBD2
cdr3_aa: CASRVTSEETQYF
cdr3_nt: TGTGCCAGCAGGGTGACTAGCGAAGAGACCCAGTACTTC

clone_size: few
j_call: TRBJ2-7
v_call: TRBV7-2
d_call: NA
cdr3_aa: CASSLVAGAGYEQYF
cdr3_nt: TGTGCCAGCAGCTTAGTTGCGGGGGCCGGTTACGAGCAGTACTTC

clone_size: once
j_call: TRBJ2-5
v_call: TRBV2
d_call: TRBD1
cdr3_aa: CASSEVSQGAIQETQYF
cdr3_nt: TGTGCCAGCAGTGAAGTCTCTCAGGGGGCTATCCAAGAGACCCAGTACTTC

clone_size: few
j_call: TRBJ1-2
v_call: TRBV7-2
d_call: NA
cdr3_aa: CASSRENYGYTF
cdr3_nt: TGTGCCAGCAGCCGAGAGAACTATGGCTACACCTTC

clone_size: NA
j_call: TRBJ1-1
v_call: TRBV10-3
d_call: TRBD1
cdr3_aa: CAIRTGGSTEAFF
cdr3_nt: TGTGCCATAAGGACAGGGGGGAGCACTGAAGCTTTCTTT